The 26 T cell receptor beta chains below come from one sample, sequenced in a study of shared T cell receptors in the human thymus (dated by TCRdb to the early 2020s). The library was made by the immunoSEQ multiplex PCR assay. Imported from immuneACCESS, the table was reduced by TCRdb to in-frame sequences with V and J called. These copies leave out some clones; in studies compared against another copy, an unresolved V gene accounts for under half, and the cause of the remainder is not known. This sample lists about 660,000 clones; about 90% were detected once. The ten most abundant clones make up 0.0094% of the sample. These same data were also listed under a study on human thymus T cells.

The sample consisted of thymocytes. All receptors come from a boy under three years old with a congenital heart defect. Donor details come from another sample of the same person, matched by shared clones.

As to this clone: At the DNA level, this CDR3 is encoded by other sequences in the same sample as well. V usage is TRBV4-1 and J usage is TRBJ2-7; 14 bases match TRBD2. Trimming cost V 2 bases and J 4 bases; bases outside gene matches: 7. The CDR3 covers 17 residues. Germline V CDR1 and CDR2: MGHRA, YSYEKL. This chain's CDR3 is CASSQPGTSGRSYEQYF. The DNA of the CDR3 is TGCGCCAGCAGCCAACCCGGGACTAGCGGGAGATCATACGAGCAGTACTTC.

The count of this clone is one. The V call is TRBV30, the J call TRBJ2-7; 9 bases match TRBD1. The CDR3 consists of 14 residues. From germline, CDR1 is GTSNPN and CDR2 SVGIG (reference sequence). After removal of 7 bases from V and 3 bases from J, the junction contained 10 bases not matched to a gene. The CDR3 sequence: CASLPSTGGYEQYF. The CDR3 nucleotides are TGTGCCTCACTCCCTTCGACAGGGGGCTACGAGCAGTACTTC.

V is TRBV4-3 and J is TRBJ2-3, with D maybe TRBD2 (6 bases). Germline V lookup: CDR1 LGHNA, CDR2 YSLEER. V gave up 0 bases and J gave up 2 bases, with 12 bases separating them. The CDR3 covers 16 residues. The DNA of the CDR3 is TGCGCCAGCAGCCAAGATTCCGGGAGCCACACAGATACGCAGTATTTT. It is translated as CASSQDSGSHTDTQYF.

In its sample, this clone was seen once. The genes are TRBV23-1 and TRBJ1-4, with D possibly being TRBD1 (6 bases). TRBV23-1 carries the ORF label, with uncertain function. This CDR3 comprises 16 residues. Trimming shortened V by 2 bases and J by 5 bases, and 15 bases separated the two germline ends. The CDR3 bases are TGCGCCAGCAGTCAAGTCGTTAAACAGGGAAATGAAAAACTGTTTTTT. It translates to CASSQVVKQGNEKLFF.

The V and J genes are TRBV27 and TRBJ2-6, with 7 positions matching TRBD1. With V trimmed by 6 bases and J by 0 bases, 8 bases remained unmatched. CDR1 and CDR2 from the germline V gene are MNHEY and SMNVEV (reference sequence). There are 17 residues in the CDR3. CDR3 sequence reads: CASSVPGQISGANVLTF. DNA of the CDR3: TGTGCCAGCAGCGTCCCGGGACAGATCTCTGGGGCCAACGTCCTGACTTTC. Based on the CDR3 plus reference TRBV27 and TRBJ2-6, the full variable domain is EAQVTQNPRYLITVTGKKLTVTCSQNMNHEYMSWYRQDPGLGLRQIYYSMNVEVTDKGDVPEGYKVSRKEKRNFPLILESPSPNQTSLYFCASSVPGQISGANVLTFGAGSRLTVL.

The DNA of the CDR3 is TGCGCCAGCAGCTCCACCGGGACTAAAGTTAATGAGCAGTTCTTC. Translating gives CASSSTGTKVNEQFF. The chain uses TRBV5-1 and TRBJ2-1, with 7 nucleotides matching TRBD2. The germline CDR1 and CDR2 sequences are SGHRS and YFSETQ. CDR3 length: 15 residues. J lost 7 bases, V lost 3 bases, and 10 bases had no gene match.

The chain combines TRBV7-2 with TRBJ2-7; TRBD2 might be the D (6 bases). Per the germline V gene, CDR1 is SGHTA and CDR2 is FQGNSA. The CDR3 extends over 14 amino acids. Deletions cut 3 bases from V and 4 bases from J, with 13 bases between. CDR3: CASSFAGPGYEQYF. CDR3 nucleotides: TGTGCCAGCAGCTTCGCGGGGCCAGGGTACGAGCAGTACTTC.

V gene TRBV6-9 combines with J gene TRBJ1-3; D not certain. The CDR3 loop spans 12 amino acids. Deletions cut 2 bases from V and 16 bases from J, with 15 bases between. Germline values: CDR1 MNHGY, CDR2 SVAAGI. The DNA of the CDR3 is TGTGCCAGCAGTTATCGGGAGGAATTCGAGTATTTT. Amino acid sequence: CASSYREEFEYF.

The genes are TRBV5-1 and TRBJ2-7, with 7 bases lining up with TRBD1. The CDR3 totals 16 residues. Germline V gives CDR1 SGHRS, CDR2 YFSETQ. With V trimmed by 5 bases and J by 3 bases, 14 bases remained unmatched. CDR3 DNA sequence: TGCGCCAGCAGTTACACAGACAGGGACAGCTACTACGAGCAGTACTTC. It translates to CASSYTDRDSYYEQYF.

The gene calls are TRBV10-3 and TRBJ2-1, with D perhaps TRBD1 (5 bases). Germline values: CDR1 ENHRY, CDR2 SYGVKD. The CDR3 extends over 16 amino acids. Trimming removed 0 bases at V and 5 bases at J, with 14 bases between. The CDR3 spells CAISESVAGPNNEQFF. In DNA, the CDR3 is TGTGCCATCAGTGAGTCCGTGGCAGGGCCCAACAATGAGCAGTTCTTC.

V and J are TRBV28 and TRBJ2-1; D is possibly TRBD2 (6 bases). Trimming pared 4 bases from V and 10 bases from J, leaving 23 bases between. The germline gives CDR1 MDHEN, CDR2 SYDVKM. The CDR3 has 16 amino acids. The CDR3 sequence: CASSSTGTPITREQFF. The CDR3 DNA follows: TGTGCCAGCAGTTCAACCGGGACTCCGATAACGAGGGAGCAGTTCTTC.

The J gene is TRBJ2-3, the V gene TRBV19; 8 bases align to TRBD2. CDR1 LNHDA and CDR2 SQIVND come from the germline V gene (reference sequence). The CDR3 is 15 residues long. V lost 3 bases, J lost 4 bases, and 6 bases stayed unmatched. Here the CDR3 reads CASSIPSGSADTQYF. The CDR3, as DNA: TGTGCCAGTAGTATCCCCAGCGGGAGCGCAGATACGCAGTATTTT.

The chain is built from TRBV7-2 and TRBJ1-3, with no clear D. V shed 4 bases and J shed 3 bases, with 7 bases lying between them. Looked up from germline, CDR1 is SGHTA and CDR2 is FQGNSA. CDR3 length: 13 amino acids. CDR3 bases: TGTGCCAGCAGCTCTACTGATGGAAACACCATATATTTT. Encoded protein: CASSSTDGNTIYF.

The chain employs TRBV12-5 and TRBJ2-7; tentatively, D is TRBD2 (6 bases). Trimming removed 0 bases at V and 5 bases at J, with 17 bases between. The CDR3 length is 16 residues. Germline assignment: CDR1 LGHNT and CDR2 FRNRAP. This CDR3 reads CASGLVAFWGVHEQYF. The CDR3 nucleotides read TGTGCTAGTGGTTTGGTAGCATTTTGGGGGGTTCACGAGCAGTACTTC.

Here the CDR3 DNA reads TGTGCCAGCAGCCCCAGGGACAGGGAAAGAGGCGAGCAGTACTTC. It encodes CASSPRDRERGEQYF. The chain carries TRBV9 and TRBJ2-7, with 9 positions matching TRBD1. Germline-derived CDR1 and CDR2 are SGDLS and YYNGEE. The V segment lost 4 bases and the J segment 6 bases; nucleotides outside the gene matches: 11. The CDR3 contains 15 residues.

This chain links TRBV9 with TRBJ2-4, with D unclear. Germline CDR1 is SGDLS and CDR2 is YYNGEE. Trimming cost V 0 bases and J 1 base, with 14 bases left between them. This CDR3 spans 17 amino acids. Written as DNA, the CDR3 is TGTGCCAGCAGCGTAGAAGATACGGGTGCGGCCAAAAACATTCAGTACTTC. Amino acid sequence: CASSVEDTGAAKNIQYF.

This clone was counted once. V gene TRBV5-1 combines with J gene TRBJ2-2; no definite D call. Germline assignment: CDR1 SGHRS and CDR2 YFSETQ. V gave up 3 bases and J gave up 1 base, with 10 bases separating them. This CDR3 is 15 amino acids long. The CDR3 spells CASSSETWNTGELFF. As DNA, the CDR3 is TGCGCCAGCAGCTCCGAAACTTGGAACACCGGGGAGCTGTTTTTT.

This chain uses TRBV7-9 with TRBJ1-4; D is possibly TRBD1 (6 bases). Germline values: CDR1 SEHNR, CDR2 FQNEAQ (reference sequence). The V end lost 4 bases, the J end lost 1 base, and 13 bases lay between the germline ends. CDR3 length: 16 residues. The CDR3 sequence: CASSSDRLLTNEKLFF. The CDR3 DNA follows: TGTGCCAGCAGCTCCGACAGGCTTTTAACTAATGAAAAACTGTTTTTT.

The chain employs TRBV6-5 and TRBJ1-2; D is ambiguous. From germline, CDR1 is MNHEY and CDR2 SVGAGI. This CDR3 has 15 amino acids. Trimming cost V 5 bases and J 4 bases, with 17 bases left between them. DNA of the CDR3: TGTGCCAGCAGTCCCCCCTCGGAGGGAGGCTATGGCTACACCTTC. It translates to CASSPPSEGGYGYTF.

The chain carries TRBV14 and TRBJ2-3, with D uncertain. This CDR3 is built from 13 residues. V lost 4 bases, J lost 0 bases, and 5 bases lay in between. The germline gives CDR1 SGHDN, CDR2 FVKESK. The DNA for the CDR3 is TGTGCCAGCAGCCGGCCCAGCACAGATACGCAGTATTTT. As protein: CASSRPSTDTQYF.

The chain links TRBV7-9 to TRBJ2-7; the D gene is possibly TRBD2 (5 bases). The CDR3 loop spans 14 amino acids. Trimming pared 6 bases from V and 3 bases from J, leaving 15 bases between. In germline, CDR1 is SEHNR, CDR2 FQNEAQ (reference sequence). The CDR3 nucleotides read TGTGCCAGCAGTATGGACTCTTCCTACTACGAGCAGTACTTC. It codes for CASSMDSSYYEQYF.

J is TRBJ2-7 and V is TRBV25-1; TRBD1 matches 8 bases. In germline, CDR1 is MGHDK, CDR2 SYGVNS. The ends lost 7 bases at V and 3 bases at J; junction bases unmatched: 8. CDR3 length equals 14 residues. The CDR3 coding sequence is TGTGCCAGCATGCCCCGGGACAGGAACTACGAGCAGTACTTC. Protein: CASMPRDRNYEQYF.

The J gene is TRBJ2-5, the V gene TRBV5-8, with D possibly matching TRBD1 (6 bases). V was clipped by 3 bases and J by 3 bases, with 9 bases between them. The CDR3 sequence is 13 residues long. CDR1 SGHTS and CDR2 YDEGEE come from the germline V gene. The CDR3 bases are TGTGCCAGCAGCTCTACAGGGAAAGAGACCCAGTACTTC. It translates to CASSSTGKETQYF.

The chain recombines TRBV7-3 with TRBJ2-7; TRBD2 might be the D (6 bases). CDR1 and CDR2 (germline): SGHTA, FQGTGA. The CDR3 extends over 17 amino acids. V lost 4 bases, J lost 0 bases, and 19 bases lay in between. The CDR3 loop reads CASSSSRLEKCSYEQYF. The DNA for the CDR3 is TGTGCCAGCAGCTCCTCACGACTAGAGAAATGCTCCTACGAGCAGTACTTC.

This chain links TRBV5-6 with TRBJ2-3, with 10 bases that match TRBD2. The germline V gene has CDR1 SGHDT and CDR2 YYEEEE. J lost 2 bases, V lost 5 bases, and 8 bases had no gene match. This CDR3 comprises 16 residues. The chain's CDR3 is CASRHQLAGSTDTQYF. The CDR3 DNA sequence: TGTGCCAGCAGACATCAACTAGCGGGGTCCACAGATACGCAGTATTTT.

The chain couples TRBV4-2 to TRBJ2-1; 9 bases line up with TRBD2. The CDR3 sequence is 18 residues long. Trimming cost V 4 bases and J 5 bases; bases outside gene matches: 15. Germline CDR1 LGHNA, CDR2 YNFKEQ. The CDR3 bases are TGTGCCAGCAGCCCGATCCGGGCAGGCGGGGGGGCACACAATGAGCAGTTCTTC. It encodes CASSPIRAGGGAHNEQFF.